The 14 T cell receptor beta chains below were found in one sample sequenced in a study of PD-1 blockade in classical Hodgkin lymphoma. TCRdb's table, derived via immunoSEQ multiplex PCR, lists solely in-frame clones and lacks some. The data show some 25,000 clones, 67% seen once. The patients all showed relapse after autologous stem cell transplantation, while their brentuximab vedotin exposure varied. The input for sequencing was peripheral blood mononuclear cells (PBMCs), taken before the second cycle of nivolumab. These receptors were taken from a human donor with classical Hodgkin lymphoma.

The V gene is TRBV7-2, the J gene TRBJ2-5; 13 nucleotides agree with TRBD2. V shed 5 bases, J shed 5 bases, and the junction held 5 bases outside the gene matches. In germline, CDR1 is SGHTA, CDR2 FQGNSA. The CDR3 runs 15 residues. CDR3 DNA: TGTGCCAGCAGCCAACTAGCGGGGGGGCAGGAGACCCAGTACTTC. Its protein product is CASSQLAGGQETQYF.

This clone has more than one count but fewer than ten. The CDR3 DNA is TGTGCCAGCACCTTTGAAGTACTACAAGAGACCCAGTACTTC. Translation gives CASTFEVLQETQYF. The V and J genes are TRBV7-9 and TRBJ2-5; D unresolved. CDR3 length: 14 amino acids. V was shortened by 7 bases and J by 2 bases, with 14 bases between the two germline ends. The germline CDR1 and CDR2 sequences are SEHNR and FQNEAQ (reference sequence).

The chain joins TRBV10-3 to TRBJ2-7; D may be TRBD1 or TRBD2 (6 bases each). The CDR3 covers 15 residues. Per germline, CDR1 ENHRY and CDR2 SYGVKD. V shed 2 bases and J shed 7 bases, with 18 bases lying between them. The CDR3, as DNA: TGTGCCATCAGTGAGCCGTCGGGGGCTGCGGAAGAGCAGTACTTC. This sequence encodes CAISEPSGAAEEQYF.

J is TRBJ2-7 and V is TRBV10-3; 11 bases map to TRBD1. Trimming removed 6 bases from V and 6 bases from J; junction bases left unmatched: 7. The germline V gene has CDR1 ENHRY and CDR2 SYGVKD. There are 14 residues in the CDR3. CDR3 sequence: CAIRSDRGQFEQYF. The CDR3 DNA follows: TGTGCCATCAGATCGGACAGGGGGCAATTCGAGCAGTACTTC.

This clone was recorded once. This chain uses TRBV28 with TRBJ2-1; the D gene is possibly TRBD2 (5 bases). V lost 2 bases and J 0 bases, leaving 8 bases between the germline ends. Germline V gives CDR1 MDHEN, CDR2 SYDVKM. This CDR3 has 15 amino acids. In nucleotides, the CDR3 is TGTGCCAGCAGTTTAAGAGGGTTCTCCTACAATGAGCAGTTCTTC. Encoded protein: CASSLRGFSYNEQFF. Complete variable domain (other parts from reference TRBV28 and TRBJ2-1): DVKVTQSSRYLVKRTGEKVFLECVQDMDHENMFWYRQDPGLGLRLIYFSYDVKMKEKGDIPEGYSVSREKKERFSLILESASTNQTSMYLCASSLRGFSYNEQFFGPGTRLTVL.

The chain is built from TRBV29-1 and TRBJ2-3; 7 bases are shared with TRBD1. CDR1 SQVTM and CDR2 ANQGSEA come from the germline V gene. CDR3 length: 12 amino acids. V was pared by 3 bases and J by 3 bases, with 0 bases of the junction left unmatched. CDR3 residues: CSVDRGTDTQYF. CDR3 sequence (DNA): TGCAGCGTTGACAGGGGGACAGATACGCAGTATTTT.

V is TRBV7-9 and J is TRBJ2-3, with D maybe TRBD1 (5 bases). CDR3 size: 17 residues. Trimming pared 0 bases from V and 4 bases from J, leaving 17 bases between. Per the germline V gene, CDR1 is SEHNR and CDR2 is FQNEAQ (reference sequence). In DNA, the CDR3 is TGTGCCAGCAGCTTAGCCCGGGCAGGGTCTGTCGCAGATACGCAGTATTTT. Amino acid sequence: CASSLARAGSVADTQYF.

This clone was recorded only once. The chain joins TRBV28 to TRBJ1-4; D uncertain. Germline V gene data show CDR1 as MDHEN and CDR2 as SYDVKM. The V end lost 2 bases, the J end lost 5 bases, and 9 bases lay between the germline ends. This CDR3 is 14 amino acids long. CDR3 nucleotide sequence: TGTGCCAGCAGTTTAAGGTTATGGAATGAAAAACTGTTTTTT. It encodes CASSLRLWNEKLFF.

The chain couples TRBV18 to TRBJ1-1; no clear D gene. The CDR3 contains 16 residues. Trimming took off 4 bases at V and 1 base at J, with 16 bases between the two ends. Looked up from germline, CDR1 is KGHSH and CDR2 is LQKENI. The CDR3 DNA is TGTGCCAGCTCACGTTTTTTGAACCTGGCGAACACTGAAGCTTTCTTT. It codes for CASSRFLNLANTEAFF.

The CDR3 region has the DNA TGCGCCAGCAGCTCGACAGGGGGACCTAATCAGCCCCAGCATTTT. Translated, it gives CASSSTGGPNQPQHF. The chain carries TRBV5-1 and TRBJ1-5, with 9 bases lining up with TRBD1. CDR3 length: 15 amino acids. Looked up from germline, CDR1 is SGHRS and CDR2 is YFSETQ. With 3 bases clipped from V and 4 bases from J, the junction kept 5 bases outside the gene matches.

In DNA, the CDR3 is TGTGCCTGGGAGTTCGGGGACAGCTACTACGAGCAGTACTTC. Its protein product is CAWEFGDSYYEQYF. The chain carries TRBV30 and TRBJ2-7, with 7 positions matching TRBD1. V shed 5 bases, J shed 3 bases, and the junction held 10 bases outside the gene matches. CDR1 and CDR2 (germline): GTSNPN, SVGIG (reference sequence). The CDR3 is 14 residues long. The full variable domain, with the rest looked up from reference TRBV30 and TRBJ2-7, is SQTIHQWPATLVQPVGSPLSLECTVEGTSNPNLYWYRQAAGRGLQLLFYSVGIGQISSEVPQNLSASRPQDRQFILSSKKLLLSDSGFYLCAWEFGDSYYEQYFGPGTRLTVT.

This clone has a handful of counts. J is TRBJ2-7 and V is TRBV9, with D unresolved. The CDR3 has 15 residues. Germline V lookup: CDR1 SGDLS, CDR2 YYNGEE. The V end was cut by 0 bases, the J end by 4 bases, with 14 bases between. CDR3 nucleotide sequence: TGTGCCAGCAGCGTAGCTCATAGGGAACGGTACGAGCAGTACTTC. It encodes CASSVAHRERYEQYF. Looking up the rest from reference TRBV9 and TRBJ2-7 gives the full variable domain: DSGVTQTPKHLITATGQRVTLRCSPRSGDLSVYWYQQSLDQGLQFLIQYYNGEERAKGNILERFSAQQFPDLHSELNLSSLELGDSALYFCASSVAHRERYEQYFGPGTRLTVT.

A word on this clone: The same CDR3 is also encoded by other DNA sequences in this sample. V and J are TRBV15 and TRBJ1-5, with no clear D. The germline V gene encodes CDR1 LNHNV and CDR2 YYDKDF (reference sequence). This CDR3 contains 16 residues. V lost 0 bases and J lost 10, with 19 bases in between. The CDR3 sequence: CATSRDRAGPVGPQHF. The CDR3 coding sequence is TGTGCCACCAGCAGAGATCGGGCAGGACCGGTAGGACCCCAGCATTTT.

The chain is built from TRBV4-2 and TRBJ1-4; the match to TRBD1 covers 9 bases. From germline, CDR1 is LGHNA and CDR2 YNFKEQ. V shed 5 bases and J 5 bases; nucleotides not matched to a gene: 3. The CDR3 is 14 residues long. The CDR3 sequence: CASSSGQGNEKLFF. The CDR3 DNA follows: TGTGCCAGCAGCAGTGGACAGGGGAATGAAAAACTGTTTTTT.